The next 12 T cell receptor beta chains were all read from a single sample in a study of T cells after yellow fever vaccination. TCRdb analysed the 5' RACE reads with MiXCR anew, one entry per CDR3 protein. The profile shows about 300,000 distinct CDR3 sequences, around 6.8% of them singletons. Specimen: PBMCs, collected roughly 47 days after the first yellow fever vaccination. The receptors here all came from a man between 18 and 35 years old who received the YFV17D yellow fever vaccine.

This chain uses TRBV4-3 with TRBJ2-3; no clear D. This CDR3 is 15 amino acids long. The V and J ends lost 1 base and 1 base respectively, with 9 bases between them. CDR1 is LGHNA, CDR2 YSLEER, per germline. Written as DNA, the CDR3 is TGCGCCAGCAGCCAAGCGGGCCGGGGCACAGATACGCAGTATTTT. Translating it yields CASSQAGRGTDTQYF.

This chain joins TRBV18 and TRBJ1-3, with D possibly TRBD1 on 6 matching bases. CDR1 is KGHSH and CDR2 is LQKENI in the germline V gene. The ends were cut back, 3 bases at V and 2 bases at J, with 11 bases in the middle. The CDR3 is made up of 15 amino acids. CDR3: CASSPVTGTGNTIYF. The CDR3 region has the DNA TGTGCCAGCTCACCGGTTACAGGGACTGGAAACACCATATATTTT.

In this sample, this clonotype turned up a few times. This chain links TRBV14 with TRBJ1-1, with no clear D. V was shortened by 2 bases and J by 6 bases, with 10 bases between the two germline ends. CDR3 length equals 13 residues. Per the germline V gene, CDR1 is SGHDN and CDR2 is FVKESK. The chain's CDR3 is CASSQHIHAEAFF. CDR3 sequence (DNA): TGTGCCAGCAGCCAACACATACATGCTGAAGCTTTCTTT. Supplemented by reference TRBV14 and TRBJ1-1, the full variable domain reads EAGVTQFPSHSVIEKGQTVTLRCDPISGHDNLYWYRRVMGKEIKFLLHFVKESKQDESGMPNNRFLAERTGGTYSTLKVQPAELEDSGVYFCASSQHIHAEAFFGQGTRLTVV.

The sample holds many counts of this clonotype. V is TRBV20-1 and J is TRBJ2-1; 14 nucleotides align to TRBD2. This CDR3 comprises 14 residues. The ends lost 3 bases at V and 9 bases at J; junction bases unmatched: 4. Germline V gene sequence: CDR1 DFQATT, CDR2 SNEGSKA (reference sequence). CDR3 sequence reads: CSASGGLAGVEQFF. As DNA, the CDR3 is TGCAGTGCTAGTGGGGGACTAGCGGGGGTTGAGCAGTTCTTC.

This clonotype has at least ten counts. The chain couples TRBV7-8 to TRBJ2-3; no reliable D call. Trimming stripped 0 bases from V and 4 bases from J, with 5 bases between. The CDR3 loop spans 13 amino acids. Germline-derived CDR1 and CDR2 are SGHVS and FQNEAQ. The CDR3 DNA is TGTGCCAGCAGCTTAGCGGAAGCAGATACGCAGTATTTT. Encoded protein: CASSLAEADTQYF.

V is TRBV6-5 and J is TRBJ1-5, with D possibly matching TRBD1 (6 bases). V was trimmed by 2 bases and J by 7 bases, leaving 12 bases between them. Germline V gene data show CDR1 as MNHEY and CDR2 as SVGAGI. The CDR3 totals 14 residues. The CDR3 DNA reads TGTGCCAGCAGTTACCTAACAGGGACCCAGCCCCAGCATTTT. Translation: CASSYLTGTQPQHF.

The CDR3 is CASSPQDGYTQYF. The CDR3 DNA is TGTGCCAGCAGTCCCCAGGACGGTTATACGCAGTATTTT. This chain uses TRBV6-6 with TRBJ2-3, with no clear D. CDR3 length: 13 amino acids. Germline V gives CDR1 MNHNY, CDR2 SVGAGI (reference sequence). The ends were cut back, 5 bases at V and 7 bases at J, with 13 bases in the middle.

This clonotype was seen a handful of times. This chain uses TRBV4-1 with TRBJ1-2; TRBD1 is a possible D gene (6 bases). The CDR3 covers 14 residues. Trimming pared 0 bases from V and 5 bases from J, leaving 10 bases between. Germline CDR1 is MGHRA and CDR2 is YSYEKL. CDR3 nucleotides: TGCGCCAGCAGCCAAGATCGGACAGCTTATGGCTACACCTTC. Protein product: CASSQDRTAYGYTF.

The V call is TRBV11-3, the J call TRBJ2-1, with 12 bases aligning to TRBD2. Trimming took 4 bases from V and 4 from J; bases not matched to a gene: 2. Germline values: CDR1 SGHNT, CDR2 YENEEA. The CDR3 is 15 amino acids. The CDR3 reads CASSSGTSGYNEQFF. The CDR3 region has the DNA TGTGCCAGCAGCTCAGGGACTAGCGGGTACAATGAGCAGTTCTTC.

The chain combines TRBV20-1 with TRBJ2-7; tentative D call: TRBD1 (5 bases). CDR3 length: 14 amino acids. Germline lookup yields CDR1 DFQATT and CDR2 SNEGSKA (reference sequence). V was cut by 1 base and J by 2 bases, with 12 bases left in between. The CDR3: CSARGGRGTYEQYF. The CDR3 DNA reads as TGCAGTGCTAGAGGGGGAAGGGGTACCTACGAGCAGTACTTC.

Details on this clonotype: This could be a read error, since a much larger clone is one nucleotide away. The chain is built from TRBV6-5 and TRBJ1-2; possibly TRBD1 for D (5 bases). The germline CDR1 and CDR2 sequences are MNHEY and SVGAGI. The CDR3 totals 17 residues. The V and J ends lost 4 bases and 3 bases respectively, with 21 bases between them. The CDR3, as DNA: TGTGCCAGCAGTTCCCACCGGGACCTCAGAAAGGACTATGGCTACACCTTC. It is translated as CASSSHRDLRKDYGYTF.

Only a few counts were recorded for this clonotype. The rearrangement joins TRBV7-3 to TRBJ2-3, with 10 bases that match TRBD2. After removal of 1 base from V and 4 bases from J, the junction contained 11 bases not matched to a gene. This CDR3 spans 18 amino acids. The germline V gene encodes CDR1 SGHTA and CDR2 FQGTGA. The CDR3 region has the DNA TGTGCCAGCAGCTTAAGGGCTAGCGGGGGCCCCGGGCCAGATACGCAGTATTTT. It is translated as CASSLRASGGPGPDTQYF.